The 21 T cell receptor beta chains reported below all come from one sample, sequenced in a study of T cell responses to AZD1222 COVID-19 vaccine. Libraries were prepared by immunoSEQ multiplex PCR; TCRdb keeps only in-frame clonotypes and omits some of them. The sample holds around 140,000 clones, approximately 92% seen once. Sequencing used peripheral blood, obtained on day 0 of AZD1222 vaccination. The receptors were sampled from an adult in good health.

This clone has just one count. The chain employs TRBV27 and TRBJ2-2; 7 nucleotides match TRBD1. Trimming cost V 4 bases and J 2 bases; bases outside gene matches: 10. CDR1 is MNHEY, CDR2 SMNVEV, per germline (reference sequence). The length of the CDR3 is 17 residues. The CDR3 nucleotides are TGTGCCAGCAGTTCCTTTCGACAGGGCCGTAACACCGGGGAGCTGTTTTTT. Protein: CASSSFRQGRNTGELFF.

This rearrangement joins TRBV7-9 to TRBJ1-6; D call uncertain. V was shortened by 6 bases and J by 4 bases, with 10 bases between the two germline ends. Germline assignment: CDR1 SEHNR and CDR2 FQNEAQ (reference sequence). The CDR3 is 14 residues long. DNA of the CDR3: TGTGCCAGCAGGAACTACGAGTATAATTCACCCCTCCACTTT. Translated, it gives CASRNYEYNSPLHF.

The chain is built from TRBV29-1 and TRBJ2-3; possibly TRBD1 or TRBD2 for D (5 bases each). Germline CDR1 SQVTM, CDR2 ANQGSEA. The CDR3 has 13 amino acids. V lost 7 bases and J lost 6, with 17 bases in between. The CDR3 DNA is TGCAGCGGGGGGACCTCAAGTTCGGATACGCAGTATTTT. Encoded protein: CSGGTSSSDTQYF.

The V call is TRBV6-5, the J call TRBJ2-1; TRBD2 agrees at 9 bases. The length of the CDR3 is 14 residues. J lost 7 bases, V lost 4 bases, and 5 bases had no gene match. From germline, CDR1 is MNHEY and CDR2 SVGAGI. CDR3 loop: CASSWLAGRNEQFF. The CDR3 bases are TGTGCCAGCAGTTGGCTAGCGGGACGGAATGAGCAGTTCTTC.

The genes are TRBV3-1 (or the pseudogene TRBV3-2) and TRBJ1-2, with TRBD1 matching over 7 bases. CDR1 and CDR2 from the germline V gene are LGHDT and YNNKEL (reference sequence). J was trimmed by 2 bases and V by 5 bases; bases with no gene match: 8. CDR3 length equals 15 residues. The DNA for the CDR3 is TGTGCCAGCAGCTTCGGGACAGAAAAGAACTATGGCTACACCTTC. Its translation: CASSFGTEKNYGYTF.

The chain links TRBV5-1 to TRBJ2-7; 13 bases are a match to TRBD2. The CDR3 contains 16 residues. Germline assignment: CDR1 SGHRS and CDR2 YFSETQ. Losses at the gene ends were 4 bases for V and 1 base for J; bases not matched to a gene: 5. The CDR3 coding sequence is TGCGCCAGCAGCATAGGACTAGCGGGGGATTCCTACGAGCAGTACTTC. Its translation is CASSIGLAGDSYEQYF.

The chain carries TRBV6-5 and TRBJ2-4; 9 bases are shared with TRBD1. The V segment lost 6 bases and the J segment 5 bases; nucleotides outside the gene matches: 5. The CDR3 consists of 14 residues. The germline CDR1 and CDR2 sequences are MNHEY and SVGAGI. The CDR3 sequence is CASSRRQGENIQYF. The CDR3 DNA sequence: TGTGCCAGCAGCCGACGACAGGGGGAAAACATTCAGTACTTC.

This clone has a single count. This rearrangement joins TRBV11-2 to TRBJ2-3; D could derive from TRBD1 or TRBD2 (5 bases each). Trimming removed 5 bases at V and 2 bases at J, with 20 bases between. The CDR3 is 17 amino acids. Germline CDR1 is SGHAT and CDR2 is FQNNGV. CDR3 bases: TGTGCCAGCAGCGACGGGCGATTGGGGGACCCCACAGATACGCAGTATTTT. It encodes CASSDGRLGDPTDTQYF.

The rearrangement links TRBV7-2 to TRBJ1-1; 10 nucleotides align to TRBD1. The V and J ends lost 6 bases and 5 bases, in that order; junction bases with no gene match: 3. This CDR3 comprises 13 residues. The germline V gene encodes CDR1 SGHTA and CDR2 FQGNSA. The CDR3 reads CASRRTGGTEAFF. In DNA, the CDR3 is TGTGCCAGCAGGCGGACAGGGGGGACTGAAGCTTTCTTT. Variable domain in full (rest from reference TRBV7-2 and TRBJ1-1): GAGVSQSPSNKVTEKGKDVELRCDPISGHTALYWYRQSLGQGLEFLIYFQGNSAPDKSGLPSDRFSAERTGGSVSTLTIQRTQQEDSAVYLCASRRTGGTEAFFGQGTRLTVV.

The V and J genes are TRBV7-6 and TRBJ1-1; unclear D gene. Germline assignment: CDR1 SGHVS and CDR2 FNYEAQ. This CDR3 contains 15 residues. V was pared by 4 bases and J by 1 base, with 13 bases between. CDR3 sequence: CASSSKTGWNTEAFF. CDR3 coding DNA: TGTGCCAGCAGCTCAAAGACCGGGTGGAACACTGAAGCTTTCTTT.

The chain is built from TRBV5-1 and TRBJ1-2; TRBD1 matches at 8 bases. The CDR3 is made up of 15 amino acids. V lost 4 bases, J lost 5 bases, and 10 bases stayed unmatched. CDR1 is SGHRS, CDR2 YFSETQ, per germline. The CDR3 DNA reads as TGCGCCAGCAGCCCCGGACAGGGTCCCCTATATGGCTACACCTTC. Amino acids: CASSPGQGPLYGYTF.

The chain joins TRBV7-6 to TRBJ1-1; no clear D gene. The CDR3 consists of 13 residues. V shed 1 base and J shed 5 bases, with 8 bases lying between them. Germline V gives CDR1 SGHVS, CDR2 FNYEAQ. CDR3 in DNA: TGTGCCAGCAGCTTAGGGGGAGGGACTGAAGCTTTCTTT. Protein: CASSLGGGTEAFF.

This chain links TRBV2 with TRBJ2-3, with D possibly TRBD2 on 5 matching bases. The germline gives CDR1 SNHLY, CDR2 FYNNEI. CDR3 length: 14 residues. V lost 5 bases and J lost 5, with 14 bases in between. The CDR3 here is CASSIRAGIDTQYF. CDR3 in DNA: TGTGCCAGCAGTATACGGGCCGGGATAGATACGCAGTATTTT.

The chain uses TRBV5-1 and TRBJ1-1, with no clear D. CDR1 is SGHRS and CDR2 is YFSETQ in the germline V gene. The CDR3 has 14 amino acids. The V end was cut by 4 bases, the J end by 0 bases, with 10 bases between. The CDR3 coding sequence is TGCGCCAGCAGCCCAGACTTAATGAACACTGAAGCTTTCTTT. Translating it yields CASSPDLMNTEAFF.

This clone occurred once. This rearrangement joins TRBV7-9 to TRBJ2-1; D is unresolved. The CDR3 spans 14 residues. Trimming removed 0 bases from V and 2 bases from J, with 5 bases in between. The germline gives CDR1 SEHNR, CDR2 FQNEAQ (reference sequence). The CDR3 DNA sequence: TGTGCCAGCAGCTTAGCGGGGACCTACAATGAGCAGTTCTTC. Protein sequence: CASSLAGTYNEQFF.

V is TRBV27 and J is TRBJ2-1; D gene uncertain. V was pared by 0 bases and J by 4 bases, with 13 bases between. Germline V gene sequence: CDR1 MNHEY, CDR2 SMNVEV (reference sequence). CDR3 length: 16 residues. CDR3 DNA: TGTGCCAGCAGTTTATCGGCCAGCGTACTTTACAATGAGCAGTTCTTC. Translation: CASSLSASVLYNEQFF.

Note on this clone: Other nucleotide sequences from this sample produce the same CDR3. The gene calls are TRBV6-5 and TRBJ1-5; weak D call: TRBD1 (5 bases). V dropped 0 bases and J dropped 6 bases, with 12 bases sitting between them. CDR1 and CDR2 (germline): MNHEY, SVGAGI. This CDR3 is built from 15 residues. CDR3 nucleotides: TGTGCCAGCAGTTACTCGAGGCAGGGAGGTCAGCCCCAGCATTTT. Protein: CASSYSRQGGQPQHF.

As DNA, the CDR3 is TGTGCCAGTAGTATAGATTGGGCGGCAGCCCGACTATCTGGCACAGATACGCAGTATTTT. It specifies CASSIDWAAARLSGTDTQYF. The rearrangement links TRBV19 to TRBJ2-3; D possibly corresponds to TRBD2 (5 bases). V gave up 0 bases and J gave up 1 base, with 23 bases separating them. CDR1 is LNHDA, CDR2 SQIVND, per germline (reference sequence). This CDR3 spans 20 amino acids.

The CDR3 DNA reads TGTGCCAGCAGCCCTGGGCTAGCGGGAAGCAATGAGCAGTTCTTC. This translates into CASSPGLAGSNEQFF. The V call is TRBV5-4, the J call TRBJ2-1, with 9 bases that match TRBD2. This CDR3 has 15 residues. After removal of 4 bases from V and 6 bases from J, the junction contained 8 bases not matched to a gene. Germline lookup yields CDR1 SGHNT and CDR2 YYREEE (reference sequence).

The rearrangement joins TRBV19 to TRBJ1-2; possible D gene TRBD1, 5 bases. Germline V gene data show CDR1 as LNHDA and CDR2 as SQIVND (reference sequence). V dropped 1 base and J dropped 3 bases, with 12 bases sitting between them. The CDR3 has 15 residues. Here the CDR3 reads CASSIAQGADYGYTF. CDR3 bases: TGTGCCAGTAGTATAGCCCAAGGGGCGGACTATGGCTACACCTTC. Full variable domain (remainder filled in from reference TRBV19 and TRBJ1-2): DGGITQSPKYLFRKEGQNVTLSCEQNLNHDAMYWYRQDPGQGLRLIYYSQIVNDFQKGDIAEGYSVSREKKESFPLTVTSAQKNPTAFYLCASSIAQGADYGYTFGSGTRLTVV.

The V gene is TRBV7-2, the J gene TRBJ2-5, with D tentatively TRBD1 (6 bases). Trimming took off 4 bases at V and 3 bases at J, with 15 bases between the two ends. Germline loops: CDR1 SGHTA, CDR2 FQGNSA. The CDR3 sequence is 15 residues long. DNA for the CDR3: TGTGCCAGCAGCTCCCGAGGGGGTAGGGAAGAGACCCAGTACTTC. Encoded protein: CASSSRGGREETQYF.